A single sample is the source of the 15 T cell receptor beta chains below, sequenced in a study of blood T cell repertoires in COVID-19. TCRdb's copy holds only in-frame clones and misses some; the assay was immunoSEQ multiplex PCR. The table records fewer than 75,000 clones, 89% of them present only once. The sample was peripheral blood. These TCRs come from an elderly man with acute or convalescent COVID-19.

This clone was recorded only once. The CDR3 bases are TGTGCCAGCAGCTTGGAAGCGGGAGGGCATGAGCAGTTCTTC. It translates to CASSLEAGGHEQFF. This chain uses TRBV5-4 with TRBJ2-1; TRBD2 aligns across 10 bases. Germline-derived CDR1 and CDR2 are SGHNT and YYREEE (reference sequence). This CDR3 comprises 14 residues. The V segment lost 0 bases and the J segment 8 bases; nucleotides outside the gene matches: 2.

This chain uses TRBV7-9 with TRBJ1-1; TRBD1 is a possible D gene (5 bases). Germline CDR1 SEHNR, CDR2 FQNEAQ (reference sequence). The CDR3 runs to 14 residues. V was trimmed by 2 bases and J by 5 bases, leaving 12 bases between them. Here the CDR3 DNA reads TGTGCCAGCAGCTTACAGGGCATAGGAACTGAAGCTTTCTTT. Protein: CASSLQGIGTEAFF. Full variable domain (remainder filled in from reference TRBV7-9 and TRBJ1-1): DTGVSQNPRHKITKRGQNVTFRCDPISEHNRLYWYRQTLGQGPEFLTYFQNEAQLEKSRLLSDRFSAERPKGSFSTLEIQRTEQGDSAMYLCASSLQGIGTEAFFGQGTRLTVV.

J is TRBJ2-5 and V is TRBV6-5, with 7 bases matching TRBD1. The CDR3 runs to 14 residues. J lost 3 bases, V lost 5 bases, and 6 bases had no gene match. Germline CDR1 and CDR2: MNHEY and SVGAGI. Here the CDR3 DNA reads TGTGCCAGCAGTCCAACAGGGGTCGAAGAGACCCAGTACTTC. Translated, it gives CASSPTGVEETQYF.

The J gene is TRBJ2-7, the V gene TRBV5-4; TRBD2 agrees at 7 bases. There are 14 residues in the CDR3. The germline V gene encodes CDR1 SGHNT and CDR2 YYREEE (reference sequence). The ends lost 1 base at V and 4 bases at J; junction bases unmatched: 5. This chain's CDR3 is CASSLKTGGYEQYF. The DNA for the CDR3 is TGTGCCAGCAGCTTGAAAACCGGGGGGTACGAGCAGTACTTC.

The rearrangement uses TRBV29-1 and TRBJ1-2, with TRBD1 matching 7 bases. Trimming took 4 bases from V and 6 from J; bases not matched to a gene: 11. This CDR3 has 14 amino acids. Germline-derived CDR1 and CDR2 are SQVTM and ANQGSEA. The CDR3 here is CSVADPGQLHGYTF. CDR3 nucleotide sequence: TGCAGCGTTGCCGATCCGGGACAGCTCCATGGCTACACCTTC.

This sequence joins TRBV4-1 and TRBJ2-7, with TRBD2 matching over 10 bases. The CDR3 covers 13 residues. V gave up 5 bases and J gave up 4 bases; unmatched junction bases: 2. Germline V gene lookup returns CDR1 MGHRA and CDR2 YSYEKL. CDR3 sequence (DNA): TGCGCCAGCAGCATTAGCGGGAGGTACGAGCAGTACTTC. Translating it yields CASSISGRYEQYF.

J is TRBJ1-2 and V is TRBV5-4; D remains unclear. The CDR3 runs to 12 residues. The V and J ends lost 2 bases and 6 bases respectively, with 8 bases between them. The germline gives CDR1 SGHNT, CDR2 YYREEE (reference sequence). The CDR3 coding sequence is TGTGCCAGCAGCTTCGAGAGGGATGGCTACACCTTC. Its translation: CASSFERDGYTF. The full variable domain, completed using reference TRBV5-4 and TRBJ1-2, is ETGVTQSPTHLIKTRGQQVTLRCSSQSGHNTVSWYQQALGQGPQFIFQYYREEENGRGNFPPRFSGLQFPNYSSELNVNALELDDSALYLCASSFERDGYTFGSGTRLTVV.

J is TRBJ1-2 and V is TRBV11-2, with D perhaps matching TRBD1 (5 bases). Trimming left V 1 base short and J 4 bases short, with 10 bases between. The length of the CDR3 is 14 residues. Germline assignment: CDR1 SGHAT and CDR2 FQNNGV. As DNA, the CDR3 is TGTGCCAGCAGCTTAGCCGGGGGTCGCTATGGCTACACCTTC. Protein: CASSLAGGRYGYTF.

V is TRBV2 and J is TRBJ1-4; TRBD1 aligns across 9 bases. The CDR3 is made up of 14 amino acids. The ends lost 6 bases at V and 5 bases at J; junction bases unmatched: 4. In germline, CDR1 is SNHLY, CDR2 FYNNEI. The CDR3, as DNA: TGTGCCAGCAGGCCCGGGACAGGGAATGAAAAACTGTTTTTT. Encoded protein: CASRPGTGNEKLFF.

The CDR3 spells CASSERDRAAFF. CDR3 sequence (DNA): TGTGCCAGCAGTGAAAGAGACAGGGCGGCTTTCTTT. The gene calls are TRBV6-1 and TRBJ1-1; 7 bases agree with TRBD1. V shed 2 bases, J shed 11 bases, and the junction held 5 bases outside the gene matches. This CDR3 has 12 amino acids. Germline CDR1 MNHNS, CDR2 SASEGT.

The chain links TRBV30 to TRBJ2-5; 10 bases are shared with TRBD2. After removal of 6 bases from V and 5 bases from J, the junction contained 9 bases not matched to a gene. The CDR3 has 14 residues. Germline V gives CDR1 GTSNPN, CDR2 SVGIG (reference sequence). The DNA for the CDR3 is TGTGCCTGTACCTCGGGACTAGCGTTTGAGACCCAGTACTTC. Protein sequence: CACTSGLAFETQYF. The full variable domain, in which reference TRBV30 and TRBJ2-5 provide the parts outside the CDR3, is SQTIHQWPATLVQPVGSPLSLECTVEGTSNPNLYWYRQAAGRGLQLLFYSVGIGQISSEVPQNLSASRPQDRQFILSSKKLLLSDSGFYLCACTSGLAFETQYFGPGTRLLVL.

The chain combines TRBV6-5 with TRBJ1-1, with D unclear. Germline V CDR1 and CDR2: MNHEY, SVGAGI. The CDR3 consists of 11 residues. Trimming stripped 7 bases from V and 4 bases from J, with 7 bases between. CDR3 bases: TGTGCCAGCATCATAGTCACTGAAGCTTTCTTT. It translates to CASIIVTEAFF.

The rearrangement joins TRBV7-3 to TRBJ2-1; D is unresolved. Germline V gene data show CDR1 as SGHTA and CDR2 as FQGTGA. This CDR3 is 15 amino acids long. V gave up 1 base and J gave up 4 bases, with 11 bases separating them. CDR3: CASSLSQATYNEQFF. CDR3 DNA: TGTGCCAGCAGCTTAAGTCAGGCTACTTACAATGAGCAGTTCTTC. Full variable domain (rest looked up from reference TRBV7-3 and TRBJ2-1): GAGVSQTPSNKVTEKGKYVELRCDPISGHTALYWYRQSLGQGPEFLIYFQGTGAADDSGLPNDRFFAVRPEGSVSTLKIQRTERGDSAVYLCASSLSQATYNEQFFGPGTRLTVL.

This chain links TRBV6-6 with TRBJ2-6, with D perhaps matching TRBD2 (6 bases). Trimming left V 6 bases short and J 4 bases short, with 10 bases between. Per the germline V gene, CDR1 is MNHNY and CDR2 is SVGAGI (reference sequence). This CDR3 is built from 14 residues. The CDR3 loop is CASREGPGANVLTF. The CDR3 DNA is TGTGCCAGCAGGGAGGGACCCGGGGCCAACGTCCTGACTTTC.

This chain uses TRBV5-1 with TRBJ1-1; 7 bases match TRBD1. The trim removed 4 bases at V and 6 bases at J, leaving 3 bases unmatched. The CDR3 runs 12 residues. Per the germline V gene, CDR1 is SGHRS and CDR2 is YFSETQ. The CDR3 bases are TGCGCCAGCAGCCTCCAGGGGGCTGAAGCTTTCTTT. As protein: CASSLQGAEAFF.